A single sample gave rise to the 29 T cell receptor beta chains below, sequenced in a study of CD8 T cells in Susac syndrome (dated by TCRdb to between 2017 and 2020). Library preparation was by the immunoSEQ multiplex PCR assay. RNA was extracted using the RNeasy kit, and roughly 0.5 to 1 microgram was reverse transcribed with random hexamers. Starting from the raw public reads, TCRdb applied fastp trimming at Q25, assembled clones with MiXCR and retained in-frame beta chains. Rows are unified per CDR3 protein, each entry keeping the most common DNA and genes. The sample table lists around 230,000 distinct CDR3 sequences, around 96% of them with a count of one. The top ten hold around 0.099% of the sample. Sequencing was performed on CD4+ T cells from PBMCs. These receptors were collected from a human donor with multiple sclerosis.

This clonotype was seen a single time. The chain employs TRBV27 and TRBJ2-3, with 10 bases matching TRBD2. The CDR3 is 14 residues long. Germline values: CDR1 MNHEY, CDR2 SMNVEV (reference sequence). V lost 6 bases, J lost 8 bases, and 8 bases stayed unmatched. Here the CDR3 reads CASSLAGVRGTQYF. In DNA form, the CDR3 reads TGTGCCAGCAGCCTAGCGGGGGTTAGGGGTACGCAGTATTTT.

The V call is TRBV10-3, the J call TRBJ2-4; 11 bases match TRBD2. The germline V gene encodes CDR1 ENHRY and CDR2 SYGVKD. The junction had 4 bases not matched to a gene; V was cut back by 5 bases and J by 1 base. The CDR3 covers 16 residues. The CDR3 is CAISPSGGTAKNIQYF. As DNA, the CDR3 is TGTGCCATCAGTCCTAGCGGGGGGACCGCCAAAAACATTCAGTACTTC.

The rearrangement joins TRBV18 to TRBJ2-5; D is ambiguous. Germline CDR1 reads KGHSH; CDR2 reads LQKENI. Trimming left V 2 bases short and J 2 bases short, with 9 bases between. The CDR3 spans 14 residues. The CDR3 protein is CASSPIRWQETQYF. The CDR3 coding sequence is TGTGCCAGCTCACCAATCAGGTGGCAAGAGACCCAGTACTTC.

The CDR3 protein is CASSQVPDRIYYEQYF. CDR3 bases: TGTGCCAGCAGCCAAGTCCCGGACAGGATATACTACGAGCAGTACTTC. V gene TRBV3-1 combines with J gene TRBJ2-7; 7 bases match TRBD1. CDR3 length: 16 residues. The V and J ends lost 1 base and 3 bases, in that order; junction bases with no gene match: 9. In germline, CDR1 is LGHDT, CDR2 YNNKEL (reference sequence).

The chain is built from TRBV29-1 and TRBJ1-2; 7 bases are a match to TRBD1. V shed 6 bases, J shed 4 bases, and the junction held 11 bases outside the gene matches. This CDR3 has 14 amino acids. Germline V CDR1 and CDR2: SQVTM, ANQGSEA. The DNA of the CDR3 is TGCAGCGTCGAACGCGACAGGGCGATCTATGGCTACACCTTC. It is translated as CSVERDRAIYGYTF.

The chain couples TRBV20-1 to TRBJ2-7; no clear D gene. Germline-derived CDR1 and CDR2 are DFQATT and SNEGSKA (reference sequence). Trimming stripped 5 bases from V and 6 bases from J, with 17 bases between. This CDR3 has 13 amino acids. The CDR3 nucleotides are TGCAGTGCTCCCCCCGGGCCGAACGGCGAGCAGTACTTC. Translation gives CSAPPGPNGEQYF.

CDR3 loop: CASSGRGETGGDEQYF. The CDR3, as DNA: TGCGCCAGCAGCGGACGTGGAGAGACAGGGGGCGACGAGCAGTACTTC. The chain carries TRBV5-1 and TRBJ2-7; TRBD1 matches at 10 bases. The CDR3 has 16 residues. J gave up 5 bases and V 4 bases, and 12 bases lay outside the gene matches. CDR1 is SGHRS, CDR2 YFSETQ, per germline.

The V and J genes are TRBV9 and TRBJ2-2; TRBD1 agrees at 7 bases. Germline assignment: CDR1 SGDLS and CDR2 YYNGEE. Germline trimming cut 0 bases from V and 0 bases from J; bases unmatched to any gene: 5. The CDR3 totals 17 residues. CDR3 in amino acids: CASSVAQGVPNTGELFF. CDR3 coding DNA: TGTGCCAGCAGCGTAGCTCAGGGGGTCCCGAACACCGGGGAGCTGTTTTTT. Complete variable domain (other parts from reference TRBV9 and TRBJ2-2): DSGVTQTPKHLITATGQRVTLRCSPRSGDLSVYWYQQSLDQGLQFLIQYYNGEERAKGNILERFSAQQFPDLHSELNLSSLELGDSALYFCASSVAQGVPNTGELFFGEGSRLTVL.

The V gene is TRBV24-1, the J gene TRBJ2-1, with 10 bases identical to TRBD2. The V and J ends lost 3 bases and 6 bases, in that order; junction bases with no gene match: 10. Germline CDR1 KGHDR, CDR2 SFDVKD. The CDR3 runs 17 residues. The CDR3 protein is CATSDTRASGSSNEQFF. CDR3 bases: TGTGCCACCAGTGATACCCGGGCTAGCGGGAGCTCCAATGAGCAGTTCTTC.

This chain links TRBV27 with TRBJ2-1, with 11 nucleotides matching TRBD1. The CDR3 totals 14 residues. Trimming removed 7 bases from V and 10 bases from J; junction bases left unmatched: 9. Germline V gene lookup returns CDR1 MNHEY and CDR2 SMNVEV (reference sequence). CDR3 coding DNA: TGTGCCAGCAAATCGGGACAGGGGGTAGGGGAGCAGTTCTTC. Protein: CASKSGQGVGEQFF.

V and J are TRBV3-1 and TRBJ2-3, with D perhaps being TRBD1 or TRBD2 (6 bases each). The CDR3 has 15 amino acids. The ends were cut back, 1 base at V and 4 bases at J, with 12 bases in the middle. Germline lookup yields CDR1 LGHDT and CDR2 YNNKEL (reference sequence). In nucleotides, the CDR3 is TGTGCCAGCAGCCAAGGGGTGGGGGGCTCAGATACGCAGTATTTT. It translates to CASSQGVGGSDTQYF.

This clonotype was detected only once. The chain links TRBV5-6 to TRBJ2-1; D is ambiguous. V dropped 2 bases and J dropped 3 bases, with 9 bases sitting between them. Germline values: CDR1 SGHDT, CDR2 YYEEEE. This CDR3 comprises 14 residues. Here the CDR3 reads CASSLVHSYNEQFF. The CDR3 nucleotides are TGTGCCAGCAGCTTAGTTCACAGCTACAATGAGCAGTTCTTC.

Here the CDR3 reads CATSDRDHEQYF. For the CDR3, the DNA is TGTGCCACTTCAGACAGGGATCACGAGCAGTACTTC. The chain carries TRBV15 and TRBJ2-7; 7 nucleotides line up with TRBD1. Germline V CDR1 and CDR2: LNHNV, YYDKDF (reference sequence). There are 12 residues in the CDR3. V was clipped by 9 bases and J by 5 bases; unmatched bases: 7.

The chain carries TRBV29-1 and TRBJ1-4; no clear D gene. The CDR3 spans 13 residues. Trimming cost V 7 bases and J 8 bases, with 17 bases left between them. The germline gives CDR1 SQVTM, CDR2 ANQGSEA. This chain's CDR3 is CSAQPNGGEKLFF. The CDR3 DNA sequence: TGCAGCGCGCAGCCAAACGGAGGGGAAAAACTGTTTTTT.

V gene TRBV29-1 combines with J gene TRBJ1-1; possible D gene TRBD1, 5 bases. CDR1 is SQVTM, CDR2 ANQGSEA, per germline. V was pared by 4 bases and J by 5 bases, with 11 bases between. The CDR3 spans 12 residues. The CDR3 region is CSVGVGGTEAFF. The CDR3 nucleotides are TGCAGCGTTGGAGTGGGGGGTACTGAAGCTTTCTTT.

This clonotype is a singleton in its sample. The CDR3 DNA reads as TGCAGCGTTGAAGCTAGCCTTGGCGGAAATGAGCAGTTCTTC. This encodes CSVEASLGGNEQFF. The chain couples TRBV29-1 to TRBJ2-1; D possibly corresponds to TRBD2 (5 bases). Trimming pared 1 base from V and 7 bases from J, leaving 14 bases between. Germline V gives CDR1 SQVTM, CDR2 ANQGSEA. CDR3 length: 14 residues.

This chain joins TRBV27 and TRBJ2-3, with D tentatively TRBD1 (5 bases). V dropped 4 bases and J dropped 5 bases, with 13 bases sitting between them. Germline loops: CDR1 MNHEY, CDR2 SMNVEV (reference sequence). The CDR3 extends over 14 amino acids. DNA of the CDR3: TGTGCCAGCAGTTCGCAGTTAACAGGAGATACGCAGTATTTT. Its protein product is CASSSQLTGDTQYF.

The chain combines TRBV28 with TRBJ2-1, with 8 bases that match TRBD2. Trimming removed 6 bases from V and 4 bases from J; junction bases left unmatched: 11. CDR3 size: 16 residues. Germline CDR1 and CDR2: MDHEN and SYDVKM. CDR3 DNA sequence: TGTGCCAGCAGCAAGGGAGCGGGAGTGGGGTACAATGAGCAGTTCTTC. It translates to CASSKGAGVGYNEQFF. The full variable domain, completed using reference TRBV28 and TRBJ2-1, is DVKVTQSSRYLVKRTGEKVFLECVQDMDHENMFWYRQDPGLGLRLIYFSYDVKMKEKGDIPEGYSVSREKKERFSLILESASTNQTSMYLCASSKGAGVGYNEQFFGPGTRLTVL.

The gene calls are TRBV5-4 and TRBJ2-1, with D hard to call. Germline CDR1 and CDR2: SGHNT and YYREEE (reference sequence). Trimming took 0 bases from V and 10 from J, leaving 8 bases between them. This CDR3 region has 12 residues. The CDR3 region has the DNA TGTGCCAGCAGCTTGGCGGCGGAGGAGCAGTTCTTC. Encoded protein: CASSLAAEEQFF.

J is TRBJ1-2 and V is TRBV3-1; a weak D match, TRBD1 (6 bases). Germline V gene lookup returns CDR1 LGHDT and CDR2 YNNKEL (reference sequence). The length of the CDR3 is 17 residues. V was cut by 1 base and J by 0 bases, with 15 bases left in between. The CDR3 nucleotides are TGTGCCAGCAGCCAAGTTCAACAGGGACGAGCTAACTATGGCTACACCTTC. It codes for CASSQVQQGRANYGYTF.

The chain uses TRBV28 and TRBJ2-6, with D perhaps TRBD2 (5 bases). This CDR3 has 16 residues. The germline V and J ends were trimmed by 6 bases and 0 bases, with 12 bases remaining between them. Germline-derived CDR1 and CDR2 are MDHEN and SYDVKM. CDR3 coding DNA: TGTGCCAGCAGAACAGCCGGGGACTCTGGGGCCAACGTCCTGACTTTC. It encodes CASRTAGDSGANVLTF.

The chain carries TRBV2 and TRBJ2-1, with D perhaps TRBD2 (7 bases). The germline gives CDR1 SNHLY, CDR2 FYNNEI. The CDR3 sequence is 15 residues long. V lost 9 bases and J 4 bases, leaving 19 bases between the germline ends. The CDR3, as DNA: TGTGCCAGTAGGGGGGAGGGCTTGGGATACAATGAGCAGTTCTTC. Translation gives CASRGEGLGYNEQFF.

The V and J genes are TRBV12-3 or TRBV12-4 and TRBJ2-5; 7 bases are a match to TRBD1. V shed 6 bases, J shed 4 bases, and the junction held 5 bases outside the gene matches. The CDR3 loop spans 13 amino acids. CDR3 residues: CASSWDRPETQYF. The CDR3 bases are TGTGCCAGCAGCTGGGACAGACCAGAGACCCAGTACTTC.

The chain is built from TRBV15 and TRBJ2-5, with 12 bases that match TRBD2. Trimming at V came to 5 bases and at J to 5 bases, leaving 9 bases not matched to a gene. Germline CDR1 LNHNV, CDR2 YYDKDF (reference sequence). This CDR3 region has 16 residues. The CDR3 nucleotides read TGTGCCACCAGCGGCAAGACTAGCGGGGGCGTGGAGACCCAGTACTTC. Protein: CATSGKTSGGVETQYF.

This chain uses TRBV7-8 with TRBJ2-1; no clear D. The CDR3 is 12 residues long. Trimming took off 2 bases at V and 5 bases at J, with 4 bases between the two ends. CDR1 and CDR2 (germline): SGHVS, FQNEAQ. In DNA form, the CDR3 reads TGTGCCAGCAGCTTAACAAACAATGAGCAGTTCTTC. Residues: CASSLTNNEQFF. Drawing the rest from reference TRBV7-8 and TRBJ2-1, the complete variable domain is GAGVSQSPRYKVAKRGQDVALRCDPISGHVSLFWYQQALGQGPEFLTYFQNEAQLDKSGLPSDRFFAERPEGSVSTLKIQRTQQEDSAVYLCASSLTNNEQFFGPGTRLTVL.

V gene TRBV3-1 combines with J gene TRBJ2-1, with 7 bases fitting TRBD2. Germline values: CDR1 LGHDT, CDR2 YNNKEL (reference sequence). CDR3 length equals 17 residues. Losses at the gene ends were 4 bases for V and 5 bases for J; bases not matched to a gene: 14. This CDR3 is CASSPYPSGRGNNEQFF. The CDR3 DNA reads TGTGCCAGCAGCCCCTACCCTAGCGGACGAGGGAACAATGAGCAGTTCTTC.

The chain links TRBV25-1 to TRBJ1-1; no clear D. CDR1 is MGHDK, CDR2 SYGVNS, per germline. CDR3 length: 15 amino acids. The V end lost 6 bases, the J end lost 1 base, and 15 bases lay between the germline ends. The CDR3 region is CASSSRMGTNTEAFF. CDR3 nucleotides: TGTGCCAGCAGCTCCCGGATGGGCACGAACACTGAAGCTTTCTTT.

The count of this clonotype is one. A read error may account for a junction end that differs from germline. The chain recombines TRBV7-7 with TRBJ2-3; 7 nucleotides align to TRBD2. This CDR3 has 16 residues. Germline V CDR1 and CDR2: SSHAT, FNYEAQ (reference sequence). The CDR3 sequence: CASSLSSSGGTDTQYF. For the CDR3, the DNA is TGTGCTAGCAGCTTATCCTCTAGCGGAGGCACAGATACGCAGTATTTT. Looking up the rest from reference TRBV7-7 and TRBJ2-3 gives the full variable domain: GAGVSQSPRYKVTKRGQDVTLRCDPISSHATLYWYQQALGQGPEFLTYFNYEAQPDKSGLPSDRFSAERPEGSISTLTIQRTEQRDSAMYRCASSLSSSGGTDTQYFGPGTRLTVL.

V is TRBV18 and J is TRBJ1-2; TRBD1 is a possible D gene (6 bases). The CDR3 loop spans 15 amino acids. Deletions cut 6 bases from V and 5 bases from J, with 19 bases between. Germline loops: CDR1 KGHSH, CDR2 LQKENI. Written as DNA, the CDR3 is TGTGCCAGCTCCGTTACCCAGGACAGTATGTATGGCTACACCTTC. This encodes CASSVTQDSMYGYTF.